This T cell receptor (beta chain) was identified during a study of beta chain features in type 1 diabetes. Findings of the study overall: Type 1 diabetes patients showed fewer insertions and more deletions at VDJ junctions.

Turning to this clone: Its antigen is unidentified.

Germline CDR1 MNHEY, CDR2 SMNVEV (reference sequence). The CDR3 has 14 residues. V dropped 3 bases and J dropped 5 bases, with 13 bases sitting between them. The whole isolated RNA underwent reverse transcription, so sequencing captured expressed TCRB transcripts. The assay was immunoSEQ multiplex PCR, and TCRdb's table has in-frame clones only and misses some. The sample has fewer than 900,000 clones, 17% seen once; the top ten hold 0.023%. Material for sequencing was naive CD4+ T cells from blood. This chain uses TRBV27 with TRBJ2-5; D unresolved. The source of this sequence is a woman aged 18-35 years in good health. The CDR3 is CASSLRFGRETQYF. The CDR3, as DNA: TGTGCCAGCAGTTTGAGATTCGGTCGGGAGACCCAGTACTTC.